This passage covers 3 T cell receptor beta chains from one sample sequenced in a study of blood T cells in healthy people across ages. Primers used in a second PCR of roughly 6 to 11 cycles were a sample-barcoded 5' primer and a J-beta primer mix. TCRdb re-analysed the 5' RACE reads in MiXCR, keeping a single row per CDR3 protein. The sample yields approximately 1,000,000 distinct CDR3 sequences, 35% to 50% seen once. Specimen: blood. The receptors shown here come from a woman aged 55-69 years in good health.

This clonotype was recorded a few times. The V and J genes are TRBV3-1 and TRBJ2-3, with 13 bases identical to TRBD2. The germline V gene has CDR1 LGHDT and CDR2 YNNKEL (reference sequence). The V gene end was trimmed by 4 bases and the J gene end by 0 bases; junction bases not matched to a gene: 7. CDR3 length: 18 residues. This chain's CDR3 is CASSPGLAGVISTDTQYF. In DNA, the CDR3 is TGTGCCAGCAGCCCCGGACTAGCGGGAGTAATCAGCACAGATACGCAGTATTTT.

This clonotype has more than one count but fewer than ten. The chain recombines TRBV2 with TRBJ2-3; 7 nucleotides line up with TRBD2. V shed 6 bases and J 9 bases; nucleotides not matched to a gene: 15. From germline, CDR1 is SNHLY and CDR2 FYNNEI. CDR3 size: 15 residues. This CDR3 reads CASSTKGRGGSTQYF. The CDR3 nucleotides are TGTGCCAGCAGCACGAAGGGGAGGGGCGGCTCAACGCAGTATTTT. The complete variable domain, with remaining parts taken from reference TRBV2 and TRBJ2-3, reads EPEVTQTPSHQVTQMGQEVILRCVPISNHLYFYWYRQILGQKVEFLVSFYNNEISEKSEIFDDQFSVERPDGSNFTLKIRSTKLEDSAMYFCASSTKGRGGSTQYFGPGTRLTVL.

J is TRBJ2-3 and V is TRBV7-3; 9 positions agree with TRBD2. CDR3 length: 18 residues. With V trimmed by 4 bases and J by 2 bases, 13 bases remained unmatched. The germline CDR1 and CDR2 sequences are SGHTA and FQGTGA. The CDR3 loop reads CASSSPTTSGSFTDTQYF. Here the CDR3 DNA reads TGTGCCAGCAGCTCCCCGACGACTAGCGGAAGCTTCACAGATACGCAGTATTTT.